This section outlines one TCR beta chain sequence together with its context. Its specificity is unknown. TCRdb independently ran MiXCR on the 5' RACE reads; one entry per CDR3 protein. The sample lists 200,000 to 250,000 distinct CDR3 sequences, around 10% occurring once. Unmatched junction bases numbered 9, after V lost 7 bases and J lost 8 bases. The length of the CDR3 is 15 residues. CDR1 MNHEY and CDR2 SVGEGT come from the germline V gene. These data originate in a study of T-cell memory formation after mild COVID-19. For the study at large: There were largely donor-specific TCR clusters. General study results and limits: Among contracting clones, CD4+ were mainly CM/EM and CD8+ enriched in EMRA. From day 15 to 85, contracting clones were balanced between CD4 and CD8, whereas later expanders leaned toward CD4+. Some responding clones appeared in pre-infection memory, suggesting cross-reactive memory joined.

Sequenced input: PBMCs or a T cell subset sorted from them (not recorded which). The receptor was derived from a young man who had mild COVID-19 (a few samples of this study predate the infection). Cell type and time point are not known. The chain is built from TRBV6-2 or TRBV6-3 and TRBJ2-2, with 11 nucleotides matching TRBD1. The DNA for the CDR3 is TGTGCCAGCATGCCCGACGGACAGGGGGCTGGGGAGCTGTTTTTT. Translation gives CASMPDGQGAGELFF.